These T cell receptor beta chains were read from a single sample in a study of blood T cell repertoires in COVID-19. TCRdb's copy holds only in-frame clones and misses some; the assay was immunoSEQ multiplex PCR. The table has some 250,000 clones, roughly 87% seen once; the top ten hold roughly 0.8%. The sample was peripheral blood. The source is a woman aged 25 to 39 with acute or convalescent COVID-19. CDR3s include the opening cysteine and the closing phenylalanine or tryptophan. A D gene is named only where the DNA matches it firmly. Rows give clone size only sometimes, using once, few, many, or a class for an expanded clone.

d_call clone_size j_call v_call cdr3_nt cdr3_aa
TRBD1 NA TRBJ2-4 TRBV6-2/TRBV6-3 TGTGCCAGCAGTTACCCCAGACAGGGCTTCTTAGCCAAAAACATTCAGTACTTC CASSYPRQGFLAKNIQYF
NA NA TRBJ1-5 TRBV6-2/TRBV6-3 TGTGCCAGCAGTTATAATAGCAATCAGCCCCAGCATTTT CASSYNSNQPQHF
TRBD1 NA TRBJ1-2 TRBV2 TGTGCCAGCAGTGAGGGCACAGGGGTGTTCGGCTACACCTTC CASSEGTGVFGYTF
NA NA TRBJ1-5 TRBV12-5 TGTGCTAGTGGTTTGGTAATTCAGGGCAGGTACCTCAAGGCCCAGCATTTT CASGLVIQGRYLKAQHF
NA NA TRBJ2-2 TRBV9 TGTGCCAGCAGCGTACGGGTGGGCACCGGGGAGCTGTTTTTT CASSVRVGTGELFF
NA NA TRBJ1-1 TRBV5-4 TGTGCCAGCAGCTTGGGGGGCCGGAACACTGAAGCTTTCTTT CASSLGGRNTEAFF
TRBD1 NA TRBJ2-7 TRBV6-6 TGTGCCAGCGCCGGGACAGGGCCTTACGAGCAGTACTTC CASAGTGPYEQYF
TRBD2 once TRBJ2-3 TRBV19 TGTGCCAGTCAGACTAGCGGGGGGGCCACAGATACGCAGTATTTT CASQTSGGATDTQYF
NA NA TRBJ2-2 TRBV10-3 TGTGCCTCCCTTCCGGGTACCGGGGAGCTGTTTTTT CASLPGTGELFF
TRBD2 NA TRBJ2-1 TRBV14 TGTGCCAGCAGCCAGCCCGGGACTAGCGGATTTAATGAGCAGTTCTTC CASSQPGTSGFNEQFF
TRBD1 NA TRBJ1-6 TRBV19 TGTGCCAGCAGTCGGGTGGGACAGGGGGCTTATAATTCACCCCTCCACTTT CASSRVGQGAYNSPLHF
NA NA TRBJ1-2 TRBV25-1 TGTGCCAGCAGTGAACGCTACGCAACTGGGTCCAGGGGCTACACCTTC CASSERYATGSRGYTF
NA NA TRBJ1-1 TRBV7-2 TGTGCCAGCAGCTTAAGTGGAGGGGACACTGAAGCTTTCTTT CASSLSGGDTEAFF
NA once TRBJ1-4 TRBV4-3 TGCGCCAGCAGCCCGGGACACGCGAATGAAAAACTGTTTTTT CASSPGHANEKLFF
TRBD1 NA TRBJ2-5 TRBV2 TGTGCCAGCAGTGTCGACAGGGGGCGGGAGACCCAGTACTTC CASSVDRGRETQYF
TRBD1 NA TRBJ2-7 TRBV3-1/TRBV3-2 TGTGCCAGCAGCGGGACAGGGGGTTCGAAACATAACTACGAGCAGTACTTC CASSGTGGSKHNYEQYF
TRBD1 NA TRBJ1-6 TRBV11-3 TGTGCCAGCAGCCGACAGGGACCAAATTCACCCCTCCACTTT CASSRQGPNSPLHF
TRBD1 few TRBJ1-6 TRBV10-1 TGCGCCAGCAGTGAGTGGACAGGGGGTTCACCCCTCCACTTT CASSEWTGGSPLHF
NA NA TRBJ1-2 TRBV4-2 TGTGCCAGCAGCCCCTACCTGGACACTGGTACGGGCTACACCTTC CASSPYLDTGTGYTF
TRBD1 NA TRBJ1-2 TRBV6-5 TGTGCCAGCAGAAAGACAGGGGTTTATGGCTACACCTTC CASRKTGVYGYTF
NA NA TRBJ1-1 TRBV29-1 TGCAGCGTTGAAGATATCACGTGGGGGAGGGACACTGAAGCTTTCTTT CSVEDITWGRDTEAFF
TRBD1 NA TRBJ1-3 TRBV24-1 TGTGCCACCAGTCTCACAGGGGCTGGAAACACCATATATTTT CATSLTGAGNTIYF
TRBD2 NA TRBJ2-3 TRBV5-1 TGCGCCAGCAGCTCTCCTAGCGGGAGTGGTACAGATACGCAGTATTTT CASSSPSGSGTDTQYF
TRBD2 once TRBJ2-5 TRBV19 TGTGCCAGTAGTATAATCGGGGGGATCCAAGAGACCCAGTACTTC CASSIIGGIQETQYF
TRBD1 NA TRBJ1-1 TRBV7-8 TGTGCCAGCAGCTTAGCGCCCGCAGGGGGCACGAAAACTGAAGCTTTCTTT CASSLAPAGGTKTEAFF
TRBD2 NA TRBJ2-1 TRBV5-6 TGTGCCAGCAGCTTGGGCGGGAGCTCCTACAATGAGCAGTTCTTC CASSLGGSSYNEQFF
TRBD2 NA TRBJ2-1 TRBV19 TGTGCCAGTAGTATGCCCGGACTAGCGGGTTTGAATGAGCAGTTCTTC CASSMPGLAGLNEQFF
NA NA TRBJ2-5 TRBV3-1/TRBV3-2 TGTGCCAGCAGAGCTACAGGGACAGAGACCCAGTACTTC CASRATGTETQYF
TRBD2 NA TRBJ2-7 TRBV10-2 TGCGCCAGCAGAGCCTACCTCGGGACTAGCCTCGACGAGCAGTACTTC CASRAYLGTSLDEQYF
NA NA TRBJ2-3 TRBV11-3 TGTGCCAGCAGCTTTGCAAGCGGCGGGGCAGATACGCAGTATTTT CASSFASGGADTQYF
TRBD1 NA TRBJ1-2 TRBV9 TGTGCCAGCAGCCCGACAGGGGCGACTGGCTACACCTTC CASSPTGATGYTF
TRBD2 NA TRBJ2-7 TRBV7-2 TGTGCCAGCAGCGTTTATCGGGGGGCCTACGAGCAGTACTTC CASSVYRGAYEQYF
TRBD1 NA TRBJ2-7 TRBV5-1 TGCGCCAGCAGCCAACCGGGACAGGGCTCCTACGAGCAGTACTTC CASSQPGQGSYEQYF
TRBD2 NA TRBJ2-2 TRBV5-4 TGTGCCAGCAGCCTGGGCGGGGGCACCGGGGAGCTGTTTTTT CASSLGGGTGELFF
NA NA TRBJ2-4 TRBV7-2 TGTGCCAGCAGCTCCCCAGGGTTCCGCCACTTAAACATTCAGTACTTC CASSSPGFRHLNIQYF
NA NA TRBJ2-7 TRBV5-1 TGCGCCAGCAGCTTGGGTCAGGGGAATCCAATTTACGAGCAGTACTTC CASSLGQGNPIYEQYF
NA NA TRBJ1-1 TRBV19 TGTGCCAGTAGTATAGATGGAGGACGGTTAAACACTGAAGCTTTCTTT CASSIDGGRLNTEAFF
NA NA TRBJ2-5 TRBV5-1 TGCGCCAGCAGCTTGATTGATAGCGTGACGGCAGAGACCCAGTACTTC CASSLIDSVTAETQYF
NA NA TRBJ1-6 TRBV27 TGTGCCAGCAGTTTGATAGAATATAATTCACCCCTCCACTTT CASSLIEYNSPLHF
TRBD1 NA TRBJ1-5 TRBV6-5 TGTGCCAGCAGTCTGACAGGGACATGGGGCCAGCCCCAGCATTTT CASSLTGTWGQPQHF
TRBD2 NA TRBJ2-1 TRBV7-8 TGTGCCAGCAGCTACACACCTAGCGGCCCCTCGGGGGAGCAGTTCTTC CASSYTPSGPSGEQFF
NA NA TRBJ2-2 TRBV9 TGTGCCAGCAGTCCTCCAGGGAAGGCGATTACCGGGGAGCTGTTTTTT CASSPPGKAITGELFF
NA NA TRBJ2-6 TRBV21-1 TGTGCCAGCAGCAAAAAAATCTCCGGGAGAGTTGGACACTCTGGGGCCAACGTCCTGACTTTC CASSKKISGRVGHSGANVLTF
TRBD1 NA TRBJ2-7 TRBV10-3 TGTGCCATCAGTGAGTCAGGACAGGGCTACGAGCAGTACTTC CAISESGQGYEQYF
TRBD2 NA TRBJ2-7 TRBV18 TGTGCCAGCTCACCACGACGGGGGACTAGCGGAACCTACGAGCAGTACTTC CASSPRRGTSGTYEQYF
NA NA TRBJ2-2 TRBV18 TGTGCCAGCTCACTTACTGCCCTTTCCAGCGCGAAGCGGGCCGGGGAGCTGTTTTTT CASSLTALSSAKRAGELFF
TRBD2 NA TRBJ2-3 TRBV24-1 TGTGCCACGCCGACATCACCGGGGGGGGCTAGCACAGATACGCAGTATTTT CATPTSPGGASTDTQYF
NA NA TRBJ2-7 TRBV6-5 TGTGCCAGCAGCCCGCTAGGGGGACAATCCTACGAGCAGTACTTC CASSPLGGQSYEQYF
TRBD2 NA TRBJ2-2 TRBV5-8 TGTGCCAGCAGCCGGACTAGCGAGAGGAACACCGGGGAGCTGTTTTTT CASSRTSERNTGELFF
TRBD1 NA TRBJ2-3 TRBV7-2 TGTGCCAGCAGCGTCCGGCCAGGGGGCGCTTACGCAGATACGCAGTATTTT CASSVRPGGAYADTQYF
TRBD1 once TRBJ2-1 TRBV4-2 TGTGCCAGCAGCCAGAGAGGTGGGACAGGCCACAATGAGCAGTTCTTC CASSQRGGTGHNEQFF
NA NA TRBJ2-7 TRBV2 TGTGCCAGCAGTAGACCTGCGGGGGCATTTTACGAGCAGTACTTC CASSRPAGAFYEQYF